The 2 T cell receptor beta chains reported below all come from one sample, sequenced in a study of monozygotic twins with inflammatory bowel disease (dated by TCRdb to between 2018 and 2021). The library was obtained by 5' RACE. The run used an Illumina HiSeq 2500. The reads, reprocessed by TCRdb, yield one row per CDR3 protein sequence and no DNA. This sample's records show approximately 160,000 distinct CDR3 sequences. The ten biggest clones cover approximately 2.8% of the sample. Sequencing was carried out using blood. Receptors were obtained from a human donor with ulcerative colitis or Crohn's disease, or a healthy co-twin of an affected twin (not recorded which).

The genes are TRBV4-2 and TRBJ2-5; the TCRdb D gene call, TRBD1, has no DNA to confirm it. The CDR3 has 16 amino acids. Germline CDR1 reads LGHNA; CDR2 reads YNFKEQ. The CDR3 region is CASSQDGQAHQETQYF.

The chain carries TRBV2 and TRBJ2-2; TCRdb's D call of TRBD1 is untestable without DNA. This CDR3 is built from 14 residues. Germline V gene sequence: CDR1 SNHLY, CDR2 FYNNEI. CDR3 sequence reads: CASKDRVSTGELFF.